This TCR beta chain was captured by sequencing in a study of T cells in Graves' hyperthyroidism and ophthalmopathy. Background on the study: Peripheral blood collection took place at initial diagnosis, before any treatment.

The CDR3 is 15 amino acids. V lost 2 bases and J lost 4, with 14 bases in between. CDR1 and CDR2 (germline): MGHDK, SYGVNS. Study-level results: In the analysis, a 13 V-J model separated ophthalmopathy from stable hyperthyroidism. Most clonotypes that expanded in the thyroid above 0.001 also showed up in blood.

As regards this clonotype: Its antigen is not identified.

Researchers took RNA transcripts and amplified the TCR beta CDR3 regions from them. Primed by the HTBI set, a first-round RT-PCR was run on the TCR CDR3. Via MiXCR, TCRdb re-called the multiplex PCR reads, giving one row per CDR3 protein. The sample lists about 500,000 distinct CDR3 sequences; roughly a sixth were seen once. Subjects with ophthalmopathy showed a Clinical Activity Score no lower than 3, a NOSPECS grade no lower than 4, and a duration shorter than 3 months. The V call is TRBV25-1, the J call TRBJ1-2, with no clear D. The clonotype comes from a woman under 40 with Graves' ophthalmopathy. The specimen was blood. CDR3 sequence (DNA): TGTGCCAGCAGTGAAGCGGGAAGGGAGGGCTATGGCTACACCTTC. Its translation is CASSEAGREGYGYTF.